A selection of T cell receptor beta chains follows, all from one sample in a study of radiation and T cells in renal cell carcinoma. Profiling relied on immunoSEQ multiplex PCR, and the TCRdb table lists in-frame clones only, not all of them. The table lists 100,000 or so clones, 75% to 90% of them singletons. This sample comprised blood, obtained from a patient whose treatment included radiotherapy and nephrectomy. The receptor source for this set is a man aged 50-59 years with renal cell carcinoma. Both conserved end residues are part of each CDR3. The D gene is left open where the match is weak. Size is omitted from some rows. Given values are once, few, many or a class for expanded clones.

abundance	v_gene	j_gene	d_gene	CDR3aa	CDR3nt
few	TRBV12-5	TRBJ1-1	TRBD1	CASGLAIDRGELTEAFF	TGTGCTAGTGGTTTGGCAATTGACAGGGGTGAACTCACTGAAGCTTTCTTT
.	TRBV5-6	TRBJ1-2	.	CASSLDRMYGYTF	TGTGCCAGCAGCTTGGACAGAATGTATGGCTACACCTTC
.	TRBV15	TRBJ2-5	.	CATSNYRAFQETQYF	TGTGCCACCAGCAATTACCGGGCGTTCCAAGAGACCCAGTACTTC
.	TRBV5-8	TRBJ2-7	.	CASRKTDSSYEQYF	TGTGCCAGCAGAAAAACAGACAGTTCCTACGAGCAGTACTTC
.	TRBV6-5	TRBJ1-5	TRBD1	CASSYGTGGRNQPQHF	TGTGCCAGCAGTTACGGGACAGGGGGGCGCAATCAGCCCCAGCATTTT
.	TRBV9	TRBJ1-2	.	CASSVGGEGSDGYTF	TGTGCCAGCAGCGTAGGGGGGGAAGGCTCCGATGGCTACACCTTC
.	TRBV27	TRBJ2-2	TRBD2	CASRGLAVNTGELFF	TGTGCCAGCAGGGGACTAGCGGTTAACACCGGGGAGCTGTTTTTT
.	TRBV10-3	TRBJ1-2	.	CAISGEGGGYGYTF	TGTGCCATCAGTGGAGAGGGGGGCGGCTATGGCTACACCTTC
.	TRBV7-6	TRBJ2-7	.	CASSLDRTSYEQYF	TGTGCCAGCAGCTTGGATCGGACCTCCTACGAGCAGTACTTC
once	TRBV6-6	TRBJ2-2	TRBD2	CASSLGTSHTGELFF	TGTGCCAGCAGTCTCGGGACTAGTCACACCGGGGAGCTGTTTTTT
.	TRBV7-2	TRBJ2-3	.	CASSYSGVGTDTQYF	TGTGCCAGCAGCTATAGCGGAGTGGGGACAGATACGCAGTATTTT
once	TRBV6-1	TRBJ1-2	TRBD1	CASSETWGQGGAYTF	TGTGCCAGCAGTGAAACCTGGGGACAGGGGGGAGCCTACACCTTC
.	TRBV28	TRBJ2-4	.	CASLGELVSKNIQYF	TGTGCCAGCCTGGGTGAATTGGTATCCAAAAACATTCAGTACTTC
few	TRBV28	TRBJ2-5	TRBD1	CASSLTGVWETQYF	TGTGCCAGCAGTCTGACAGGGGTATGGGAGACCCAGTACTTC
.	TRBV6-5	TRBJ2-7	.	CASMRVGNEQYF	TGTGCCAGCATGAGAGTAGGGAACGAGCAGTACTTC
.	TRBV28	TRBJ2-3	.	CASGSLTDTQYF	TGTGCCAGCGGGAGTCTGACAGATACGCAGTATTTT
.	TRBV7-2	TRBJ1-1	.	CTSSLSGIMNTEAFF	TGTACCAGCAGCCTCAGCGGAATTATGAACACTGAAGCTTTCTTT
.	TRBV7-9	TRBJ1-4	TRBD1	CASGIQGAVEKLFF	TGTGCCAGCGGAATACAGGGGGCGGTTGAAAAACTGTTTTTT
.	TRBV7-6	TRBJ2-6	.	CASSLLGSGANVLTF	TGTGCCAGCAGCTTACTTGGCTCTGGGGCCAACGTCCTGACTTTC
.	TRBV30	TRBJ2-2	.	CAWSVRRQMNTGELFF	TGTGCCTGGAGTGTACGTAGGCAGATGAACACCGGGGAGCTGTTTTTT
.	TRBV30	TRBJ2-5	.	CAWSVFAEETQYF	TGTGCCTGGAGTGTATTTGCTGAAGAGACCCAGTACTTC
few	TRBV5-1	TRBJ2-5	TRBD1	CASSEQGYPETQYF	TGCGCCAGCAGCGAACAGGGGTATCCGGAGACCCAGTACTTC
.	TRBV2	TRBJ1-4	TRBD1	CASSPGTGGKLFF	TGTGCCAGCAGTCCTGGGACAGGTGGAAAACTGTTTTTT
.	TRBV19	TRBJ1-4	.	CASSKPGRQNEKLFF	TGTGCCAGTAGCAAGCCCGGCAGACAGAATGAAAAACTGTTTTTT
.	TRBV9	TRBJ1-6	TRBD1	CASSGQGANSPLHF	TGTGCCAGCAGCGGGCAGGGGGCGAATTCACCCCTCCACTTT
.	TRBV2	TRBJ1-5	.	CASSEGNKPQHF	TGTGCCAGCAGTGAAGGAAACAAGCCCCAGCATTTT
.	TRBV7-2	TRBJ2-7	.	CASSLSYEQYF	TGTGCCAGCAGCCTCTCCTACGAGCAGTACTTC
.	TRBV28	TRBJ1-2	.	CASSPGHKNGYTF	TGTGCCAGCAGTCCGGGACACAAAAATGGCTACACCTTC
.	TRBV4-3	TRBJ2-5	TRBD2	CASSQDVGSSGGKETQYF	TGCGCCAGCAGCCAAGATGTGGGTTCAAGCGGGGGGAAAGAGACCCAGTACTTC
.	TRBV9	TRBJ1-3	.	CASSVGRGTGNTIYF	TGTGCCAGCAGCGTAGGGCGCGGGACAGGAAACACCATATATTTT
.	TRBV2	TRBJ2-5	TRBD2	CASSGGVGAGVQETQYF	TGTGCCAGCAGTGGCGGGGTTGGAGCGGGAGTCCAAGAGACCCAGTACTTC
.	TRBV19	TRBJ2-5	TRBD1	CASSDRASQTQYF	TGTGCCAGCTCGGACAGGGCTTCGCAGACCCAGTACTTC
.	TRBV30	TRBJ2-3	.	CAGAWGTTDTQYF	TGTGCCGGTGCTTGGGGGACCACAGATACGCAGTATTTT
.	TRBV5-6	TRBJ2-7	TRBD2	CASSLGTSGYEQYF	TGTGCCAGCAGCCTCGGGACTAGCGGCTACGAGCAGTACTTC
.	TRBV5-1	TRBJ2-1	TRBD1	CASAETGQAYNEQFF	TGCGCCAGCGCCGAAACGGGACAGGCTTACAATGAGCAGTTCTTC
.	TRBV2	TRBJ2-3	.	CASSGRQATDTQYF	TGTGCCAGCAGTGGACGACAGGCCACAGATACGCAGTATTTT
.	TRBV7-9	TRBJ1-4	.	CASSSNFEKLFF	TGTGCCAGCAGCTCTAACTTTGAAAAACTGTTTTTT
once	TRBV5-1	TRBJ1-1	.	CASSLDTGNTEAFF	TGCGCCAGCAGCTTGGACACAGGGAACACTGAAGCTTTCTTT
.	TRBV29-1	TRBJ2-1	.	CSVDVAASYNEQFF	TGCAGCGTTGACGTAGCGGCTTCCTACAATGAGCAGTTCTTC
.	TRBV6-4	TRBJ2-2	TRBD1	CASRPQGATGELFF	TGTGCCAGCAGACCACAGGGGGCAACCGGGGAGCTGTTTTTT
.	TRBV5-5	TRBJ2-7	TRBD2	CASSLNPYGTSFEQYF	TGTGCCAGCAGCCTGAACCCCTACGGGACTAGCTTCGAGCAGTACTTC
.	TRBV6-4	TRBJ2-2	TRBD1	CASSTSTGVGTGELFF	TGTGCCAGCAGTACCTCGACAGGGGTAGGCACCGGGGAGCTGTTTTTT
.	TRBV11-2	TRBJ2-1	TRBD2	CASSGGLAGLYNEQFF	TGTGCCAGCAGCGGAGGACTAGCGGGTCTCTACAATGAGCAGTTCTTC